The clone carrying this T cell receptor (beta chain) appeared a single time. The data were taken from a study of technical replicates of blood from a few donors. The V segment lost 6 bases and the J segment 1 base; nucleotides outside the gene matches: 3. The CDR3 consists of 15 residues. The V gene's germline CDR1 is MNHEY and CDR2 SVGAGI. Sequencing was performed with immunoSEQ multiplex PCR; in TCRdb, only in-frame clones are kept and a portion is missing. In the table there are tens of thousands of clones, about 90% of which are singletons. The material sequenced was T cells isolated from PBMCs. V usage is TRBV6-5 and J usage is TRBJ2-3; 11 bases agree with TRBD2. The clonotype was recovered from a human donor in good health. CDR3 loop: CASRSGLAGTDTQYF. CDR3 DNA sequence: TGTGCCAGCAGATCGGGACTAGCGGGCACAGATACGCAGTATTTT.